This TCR beta chain was retrieved from a study of T cells in localized non-small cell lung cancer. Findings and limits, study-wide: Adjacent uninvolved lung had the highest clonality, suggesting focused antigen responses. A higher density of T cells in blood coincided with extended overall survival. In adjacent lung, a median roughly 57 of the top 100 tumor clones were found. As only one tumor region underwent sequencing, heterogeneity remains possible.

Clones were read by immunoSEQ multiplex PCR, and TCRdb kept only the in-frame ones, dropping some. The sample records about 78,000 clones, 70% to 90% being singletons. The CDR3 consists of 15 residues. Germline values: CDR1 SGHDT, CDR2 YYEEEE. V was cut by 3 bases and J by 4 bases, with 17 bases left in between. On this clone itself: Its target is not known.

The chain links TRBV5-6 to TRBJ2-7; D gene uncertain. This TCR was recovered from a man aged 40-75 years with stage I lung adenocarcinoma. Sequences were derived from peripheral blood, sampled before any cancer treatment. The CDR3 loop is CASSWFPRPGYEQYF. The CDR3 DNA follows: TGTGCCAGCAGCTGGTTTCCCAGGCCAGGATACGAGCAGTACTTC.